Listed below are T cell receptor beta chains from one sample, sequenced in a study of blood T cell repertoires in COVID-19. Sequencing was performed with immunoSEQ multiplex PCR; in TCRdb, only in-frame clones are kept and a portion is missing. The table shows just over 300,000 clones, with approximately 90% occurring only once. The sample taken for sequencing was peripheral blood. The receptors here all came from a young man with active or convalescent COVID-19. The conserved cysteine and the conserved F or W are not part of the CDR3 here. Size is omitted from some rows. Given values are once, few, many or a class for expanded clones.

v_gene,abundance,j_gene,len,CDR3aa
TRBV3-1/TRBV3-2,NA,TRBJ2-2,17,ASSQDSGRSWRVTGELF
TRBV5-1,NA,TRBJ2-7,13,ASSLVASELNEQY
TRBV28,NA,TRBJ2-1,14,ASSLLGQGLNNEQF
TRBV11-2,NA,TRBJ1-1,14,ASSLPNQGARTEAF
TRBV6-6,NA,TRBJ1-1,12,ASIAGTMNTEAF
TRBV29-1,NA,TRBJ2-7,11,SARSGSSYEQY
TRBV7-2,once,TRBJ2-1,11,ASSGGTANEQF
TRBV3-1/TRBV3-2,NA,TRBJ2-7,11,ASSQGRSYEQY
TRBV5-1,NA,TRBJ1-3,11,ASSLELGNTIY
TRBV7-2,NA,TRBJ1-1,15,ASSLARTGVVNTEAF
TRBV14,NA,TRBJ1-6,11,ASSQVGSSPLH
TRBV6-1,NA,TRBJ2-6,14,ASSGQTGAGANVLT
TRBV29-1,NA,TRBJ2-1,8,SGLKDRQF
TRBV11-2,once,TRBJ2-3,14,ASSLGGLAGTDTQY
TRBV7-9,NA,TRBJ2-5,13,ASSLALAGVETQY
TRBV2,NA,TRBJ1-2,12,ASRARGGGYGYT
TRBV4-1,NA,TRBJ2-7,16,ASSQVMTAKLGSYEQY
TRBV4-1,NA,TRBJ1-5,13,ASSQGQTSNQPQH
TRBV4-1,NA,TRBJ2-7,10,ASSQGAYEQY
TRBV11-2,few,TRBJ2-3,11,ASSSIAADTQY
TRBV5-1,NA,TRBJ2-7,13,ASSSLAGSLYEQY
TRBV11-1,NA,TRBJ1-1,14,ASSLGRGARNTEAF
TRBV4-1,NA,TRBJ1-5,12,ASSQEDTNQPQH
TRBV4-1,NA,TRBJ2-1,15,ASSQGRREGLFDEQF
TRBV10-1,NA,TRBJ2-1,13,ASSKDPSGYNEQF
TRBV29-1,NA,TRBJ2-3,12,SVHGGLGADTQY
TRBV19,once,TRBJ1-3,15,ASSIPPDSNSGNTIY
TRBV6-2/TRBV6-3,NA,TRBJ1-2,11,ASSYYGVYGYT
TRBV4-3,NA,TRBJ1-2,12,AAGHRGRNDGYT
TRBV7-2,NA,TRBJ2-7,11,ASSVTGGYEQY